This is a list of T cell receptor beta chains from one sample in a study of blood T cell repertoires in COVID-19. Data came from immunoSEQ multiplex PCR; TCRdb stores just in-frame clones and leaves some out. Here the sample spans 430,000 or so clones, 70% to 90% being singletons. Material for sequencing was peripheral blood. The receptors derive from a man in his late teens or twenties with COVID-19, enrolled during active disease. The CDR3 runs from the conserved cysteine through the conserved F or W. The D gene is left open where the match is weak. The size of a clone is reported for some rows only, either as once, few or many, or as a class for expanded clones.

clone_size j_call v_call d_call cdr3_aa cdr3_nt
- TRBJ2-5 TRBV6-6 TRBD2 CASSPRTSGGSAQYF TGTGCCAGCAGTCCACGGACTAGCGGGGGGTCGGCCCAGTACTTC
- TRBJ2-5 TRBV24-1 - CATSDFRGTQETQYF TGTGCCACCAGTGATTTTAGGGGCACCCAAGAGACCCAGTACTTC
- TRBJ1-5 TRBV24-1 - CATSAGSNQPQHF TGTGCCACCAGTGCAGGTAGCAATCAGCCCCAGCATTTT
- TRBJ2-1 TRBV5-1 TRBD2 CASSYSGRDDEQFF TGCGCCAGCAGCTATAGCGGGAGAGACGATGAGCAGTTCTTC
- TRBJ2-7 TRBV6-6 - CASSHQGAGTYEQYF TGTGCCAGCAGCCACCAAGGGGCGGGGACCTACGAGCAGTACTTC
- TRBJ1-2 TRBV6-4 TRBD1 CASSDSIQGGSDGYTF TGTGCCAGCAGTGACTCGATACAGGGGGGATCGGATGGCTACACCTTC
- TRBJ2-5 TRBV10-1 - CASSESGGQETQYF TGCGCCAGCAGTGAGTCAGGGGGCCAAGAGACCCAGTACTTC
- TRBJ2-5 TRBV6-5 TRBD1 CASSRGQGGQGTQYF TGTGCCAGCAGTAGGGGACAGGGTGGGCAAGGGACCCAGTACTTC
once TRBJ2-7 TRBV7-2 - CASSLGGGRIYEQYF TGTGCCAGCAGCTTAGGAGGTGGCAGAATATACGAGCAGTACTTC
- TRBJ1-1 TRBV4-1 TRBD1 CASSLDRDTEAFF TGCGCCAGCAGTCTTGACAGGGACACTGAAGCTTTCTTT
few TRBJ2-7 TRBV10-3 - CAISREAYEQYF TGTGCCATCAGTCGCGAGGCTTACGAGCAGTACTTC
- TRBJ1-1 TRBV30 - CAWSPGQRDMNTEAFF TGTGCCTGGAGTCCAGGACAGAGAGACATGAACACTGAAGCTTTCTTT
- TRBJ2-7 TRBV5-1 - CASSGRGGSYEQYF TGCGCCAGCAGCGGTAGGGGTGGGTCCTACGAGCAGTACTTC
- TRBJ1-5 TRBV7-9 TRBD1 CASSFGTGNQPQHF TGTGCCAGCAGCTTCGGGACAGGGAACCAGCCCCAGCATTTT
- TRBJ1-1 TRBV6-5 - CASRPGNTEAFF TGTGCCAGCAGACCAGGGAACACTGAAGCTTTCTTT
- TRBJ2-3 TRBV19 TRBD1 CASSPMTGSDTQYF TGTGCCAGTAGTCCCATGACAGGGTCAGATACGCAGTATTTT
- TRBJ2-2 TRBV10-1 TRBD1 CAVQGQYTGELFF TGCGCCGTTCAGGGACAGTACACCGGGGAGCTGTTTTTT
- TRBJ2-3 TRBV2 TRBD1 CASSGWTGSTDTQYF TGTGCCAGCAGTGGATGGACAGGTAGCACAGATACGCAGTATTTT
- TRBJ1-1 TRBV4-1 - CASSQGPEMNTEAFF TGCGCCAGCAGCCAAGGTCCTGAGATGAACACTGAAGCTTTCTTT
- TRBJ2-3 TRBV14 - CASSQSDTQYF TGTGCCAGCAGCCAGTCTGATACGCAGTATTTT
- TRBJ2-7 TRBV3-1/TRBV3-2 TRBD1 CASSHGDRGNGGEQYF TGTGCCAGCAGCCATGGGGACAGGGGCAATGGAGGCGAGCAGTACTTC
- TRBJ2-1 TRBV7-9 TRBD2 CASSLVQEGLISSYNEQFF TGTGCCAGCAGCTTAGTGCAGGAGGGACTAATCAGCTCCTACAATGAGCAGTTCTTC
- TRBJ2-2 TRBV11-2 TRBD2 CASSPFPPGEGTGELFF TGTGCCAGCAGCCCCTTTCCCCCGGGGGAGGGGACCGGGGAGCTGTTTTTT
- TRBJ2-7 TRBV5-4 TRBD1 CASSSYRGLDEQYF TGTGCCAGCAGCTCCTACAGGGGGCTAGACGAGCAGTACTTC
- TRBJ2-2 TRBV3-1/TRBV3-2 - CASSHPAATNTGELFF TGTGCCAGCAGCCATCCAGCGGCTACGAACACCGGGGAGCTGTTTTTT
- TRBJ2-5 TRBV5-4 - CASSPTLQETQYF TGTGCCAGCAGCCCCACCTTACAGGAGACCCAGTACTTC
- TRBJ1-2 TRBV5-4 - CASSLDYRGRSYGYTF TGTGCCAGCAGCTTGGATTACCGGGGAAGATCCTATGGCTACACCTTC
- TRBJ2-5 TRBV29-1 TRBD1 CSVAGTVRKETQYF TGCAGCGTTGCCGGGACAGTAAGGAAGGAGACCCAGTACTTC
- TRBJ2-1 TRBV18 TRBD2 CASSPRLAGGPSEQFF TGTGCCAGCTCACCACGACTAGCGGGAGGGCCGAGTGAGCAGTTCTTC
- TRBJ2-1 TRBV12-3/TRBV12-4 TRBD2 CASRYGGGEQFF TGTGCCAGCAGATATGGGGGGGGTGAGCAGTTCTTC
- TRBJ2-1 TRBV7-9 - CASSLAGPALGNEQFF TGTGCCAGCAGCTTAGCGGGCCCTGCACTAGGTAATGAGCAGTTCTTC
- TRBJ1-1 TRBV29-1 - CSVHDTEAFF TGCAGCGTTCATGACACTGAAGCTTTCTTT
- TRBJ2-6 TRBV5-1 - CASSDPSSGANVLTF TGCGCCAGCAGCGATCCGAGCTCTGGGGCCAACGTCCTGACTTTC
- TRBJ2-1 TRBV5-1 TRBD1 CASSATGTASYNEQFF TGCGCCAGCAGCGCCACCGGGACAGCTTCGTACAATGAGCAGTTCTTC
- TRBJ2-3 TRBV19 TRBD2 CASTRWGGSSTDTQYF TGTGCCAGTACCCGCTGGGGGGGATCTAGCACAGATACGCAGTATTTT
- TRBJ2-5 TRBV2 - CASTSSGTQYF TGTGCCAGTACTAGTTCCGGGACCCAGTACTTC
- TRBJ2-7 TRBV5-6 - CASSLAGNSAYEQYF TGTGCCAGCAGCTTGGCCGGGAACTCCGCCTACGAGCAGTACTTC
- TRBJ2-3 TRBV27 TRBD1 CASSPQGQEPTQYF TGTGCCAGCAGTCCCCAAGGACAGGAACCCACGCAGTATTTT
- TRBJ2-3 TRBV28 - CASSPPAGQATDTQYF TGTGCCAGCAGCCCCCCAGCGGGTCAAGCCACAGATACGCAGTATTTT
- TRBJ2-2 TRBV6-5 - CASSYPRSGELFF TGTGCCAGCAGTTACCCCAGGTCCGGGGAGCTGTTTTTT
- TRBJ2-5 TRBV18 - CASSPPSQETQYF TGTGCCAGCTCACCACCGTCACAAGAGACCCAGTACTTC
- TRBJ2-1 TRBV6-5 TRBD2 CASSYGLAPINEQFF TGTGCCAGCAGTTACGGACTAGCCCCGATCAATGAGCAGTTCTTC
- TRBJ2-1 TRBV7-9 TRBD2 CASSLGTSGYNEQFF TGTGCCAGCAGCTTAGGGACTAGCGGATACAATGAGCAGTTCTTC
- TRBJ1-3 TRBV6-4 - CASRGHRGNTIYF TGTGCCAGCAGAGGACATAGGGGAAACACCATATATTTT
- TRBJ2-5 TRBV29-1 - CSVAQGTETQYF TGCAGCGTTGCACAGGGCACGGAGACCCAGTACTTC
once TRBJ2-7 TRBV5-1 - CASSLPESDRQYF TGCGCCAGCAGCTTGCCAGAGTCGGACAGGCAGTACTTC